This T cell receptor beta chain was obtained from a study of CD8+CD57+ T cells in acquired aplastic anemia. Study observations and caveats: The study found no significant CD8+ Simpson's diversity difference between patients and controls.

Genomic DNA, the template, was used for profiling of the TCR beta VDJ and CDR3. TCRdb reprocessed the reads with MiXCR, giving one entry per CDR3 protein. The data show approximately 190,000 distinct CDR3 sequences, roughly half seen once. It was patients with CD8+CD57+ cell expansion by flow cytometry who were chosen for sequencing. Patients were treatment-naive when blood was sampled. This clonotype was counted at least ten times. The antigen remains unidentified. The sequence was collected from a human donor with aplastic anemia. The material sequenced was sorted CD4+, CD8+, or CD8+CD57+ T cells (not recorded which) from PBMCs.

The CDR3 DNA is TGTGCCAGCAGCTTAGCCCCGGGACCGTACAATGAGCAGTTCTTC. Translation: CASSLAPGPYNEQFF. The genes are TRBV7-3 and TRBJ2-1; TRBD1 or TRBD2 may be the D gene (5 bases each). With 2 bases removed from V and 4 bases from J, the gap between germline ends came to 12 bases. CDR1 is SGHTA, CDR2 FQGTGA, per germline. The CDR3 extends over 15 amino acids.